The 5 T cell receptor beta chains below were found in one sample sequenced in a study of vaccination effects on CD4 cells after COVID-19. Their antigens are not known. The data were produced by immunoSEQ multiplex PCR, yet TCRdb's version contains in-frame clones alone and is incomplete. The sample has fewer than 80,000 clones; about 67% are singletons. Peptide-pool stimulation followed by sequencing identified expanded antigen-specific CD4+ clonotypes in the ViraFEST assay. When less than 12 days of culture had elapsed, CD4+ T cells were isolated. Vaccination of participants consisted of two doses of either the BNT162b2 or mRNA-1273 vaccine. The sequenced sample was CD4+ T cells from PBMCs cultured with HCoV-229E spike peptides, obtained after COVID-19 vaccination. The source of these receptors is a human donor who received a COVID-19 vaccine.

CDR3 sequence (DNA): TGTGCCAGCAGCTTAACAGACTCTGGGGCCAACGTCCTGACTTTC. Translating it yields CASSLTDSGANVLTF. The chain has TRBV7-9 and TRBJ2-6, with D unresolved. V dropped 2 bases and J dropped 0 bases, with 5 bases sitting between them. The V gene's germline CDR1 is SEHNR and CDR2 FQNEAQ (reference sequence). The CDR3 length is 15 residues.

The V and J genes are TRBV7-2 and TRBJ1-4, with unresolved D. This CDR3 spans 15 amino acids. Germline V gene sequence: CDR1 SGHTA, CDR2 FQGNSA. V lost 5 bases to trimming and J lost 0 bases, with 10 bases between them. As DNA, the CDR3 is TGTGCCAGCAGCCCAGCCCGGGCAACTAATGAAAAACTGTTTTTT. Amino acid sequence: CASSPARATNEKLFF.

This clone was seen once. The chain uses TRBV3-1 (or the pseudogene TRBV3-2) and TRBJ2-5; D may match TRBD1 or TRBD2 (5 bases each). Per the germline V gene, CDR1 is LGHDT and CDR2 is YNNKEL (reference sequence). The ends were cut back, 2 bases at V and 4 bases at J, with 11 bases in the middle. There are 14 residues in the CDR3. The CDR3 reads CASSQIRGGETQYF. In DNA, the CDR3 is TGTGCCAGCAGCCAAATACGGGGCGGAGAGACCCAGTACTTC.

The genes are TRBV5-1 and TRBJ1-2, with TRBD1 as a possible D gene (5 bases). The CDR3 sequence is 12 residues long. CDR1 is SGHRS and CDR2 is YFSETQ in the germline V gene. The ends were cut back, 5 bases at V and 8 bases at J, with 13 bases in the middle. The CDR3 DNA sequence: TGCGCCAGCAGTTTTAAAGGGGAAGGCTACACCTTC. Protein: CASSFKGEGYTF.

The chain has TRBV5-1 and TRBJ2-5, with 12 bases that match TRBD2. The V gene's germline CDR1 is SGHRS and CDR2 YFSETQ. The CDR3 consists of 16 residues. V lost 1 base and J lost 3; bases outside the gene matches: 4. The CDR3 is CASSLTTSGGKETQYF. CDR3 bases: TGCGCCAGCAGCTTGACCACTAGCGGGGGGAAAGAGACCCAGTACTTC.